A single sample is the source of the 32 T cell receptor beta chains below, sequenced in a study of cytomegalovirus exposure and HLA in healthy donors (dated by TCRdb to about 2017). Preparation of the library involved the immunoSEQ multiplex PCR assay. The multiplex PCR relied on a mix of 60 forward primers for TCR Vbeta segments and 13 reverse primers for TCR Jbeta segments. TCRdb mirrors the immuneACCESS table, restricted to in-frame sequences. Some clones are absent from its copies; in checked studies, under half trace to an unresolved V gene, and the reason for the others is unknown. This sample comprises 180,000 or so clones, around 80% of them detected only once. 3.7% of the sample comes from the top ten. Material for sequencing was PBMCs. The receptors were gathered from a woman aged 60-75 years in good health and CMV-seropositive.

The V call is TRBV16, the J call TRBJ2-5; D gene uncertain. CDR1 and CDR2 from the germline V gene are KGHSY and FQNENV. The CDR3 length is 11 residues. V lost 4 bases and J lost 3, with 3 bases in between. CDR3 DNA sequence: TGTGCCAGCAGCCTAAAAGAGACCCAGTACTTC. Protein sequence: CASSLKETQYF.

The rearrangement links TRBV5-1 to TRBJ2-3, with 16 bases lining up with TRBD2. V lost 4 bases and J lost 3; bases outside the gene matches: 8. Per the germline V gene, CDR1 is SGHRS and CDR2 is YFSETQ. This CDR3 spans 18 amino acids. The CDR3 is CASSPGLAGGPGTDTQYF. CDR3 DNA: TGCGCCAGCAGCCCGGGACTAGCGGGGGGGCCTGGTACAGATACGCAGTATTTT.

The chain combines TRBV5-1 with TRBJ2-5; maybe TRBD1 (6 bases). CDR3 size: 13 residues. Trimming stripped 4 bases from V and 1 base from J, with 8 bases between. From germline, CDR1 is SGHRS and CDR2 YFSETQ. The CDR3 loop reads CASSRGSQETQYF. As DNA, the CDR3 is TGCGCCAGCAGCAGGGGGTCCCAAGAGACCCAGTACTTC.

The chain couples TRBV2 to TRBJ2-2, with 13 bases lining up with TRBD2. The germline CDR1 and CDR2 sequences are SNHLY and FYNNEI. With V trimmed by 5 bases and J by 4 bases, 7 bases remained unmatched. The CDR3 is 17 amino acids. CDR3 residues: CASSLGLAGASTGELFF. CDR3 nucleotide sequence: TGTGCCAGCAGTTTAGGACTAGCGGGAGCAAGCACCGGGGAGCTGTTTTTT. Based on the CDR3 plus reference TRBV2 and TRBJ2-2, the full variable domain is EPEVTQTPSHQVTQMGQEVILRCVPISNHLYFYWYRQILGQKVEFLVSFYNNEISEKSEIFDDQFSVERPDGSNFTLKIRSTKLEDSAMYFCASSLGLAGASTGELFFGEGSRLTVL.

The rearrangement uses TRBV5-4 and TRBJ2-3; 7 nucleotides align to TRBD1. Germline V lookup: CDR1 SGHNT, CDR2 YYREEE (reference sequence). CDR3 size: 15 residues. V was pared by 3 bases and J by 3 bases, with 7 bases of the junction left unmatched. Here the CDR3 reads CASSSGQLQTDTQYF. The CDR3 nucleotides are TGTGCCAGCAGCTCGGGACAGCTACAAACAGATACGCAGTATTTT.

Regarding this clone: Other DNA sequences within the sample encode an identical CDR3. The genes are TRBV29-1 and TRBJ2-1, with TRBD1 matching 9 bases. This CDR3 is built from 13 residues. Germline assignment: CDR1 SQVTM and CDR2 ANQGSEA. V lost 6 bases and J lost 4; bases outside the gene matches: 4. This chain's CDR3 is CSVTGTGYNEQFF. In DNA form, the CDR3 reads TGCAGCGTAACCGGGACAGGGTACAATGAGCAGTTCTTC.

CDR3 in amino acids: CASSVEGASTDTQYF. CDR3 sequence (DNA): TGTGCCAGCAGTGTAGAGGGGGCGAGTACAGATACGCAGTATTTT. The chain has TRBV6-1 and TRBJ2-3; TRBD1 agrees at 7 bases. The V segment lost 4 bases and the J segment 3 bases; nucleotides outside the gene matches: 7. The CDR3 covers 15 residues. CDR1 and CDR2 from the germline V gene are MNHNS and SASEGT.

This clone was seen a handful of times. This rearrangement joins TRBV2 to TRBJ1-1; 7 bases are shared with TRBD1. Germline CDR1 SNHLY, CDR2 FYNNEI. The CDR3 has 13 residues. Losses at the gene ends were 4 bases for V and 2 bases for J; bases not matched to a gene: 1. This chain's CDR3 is CASSAGGNTEAFF. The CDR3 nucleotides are TGTGCCAGCAGTGCAGGGGGTAACACTGAAGCTTTCTTT. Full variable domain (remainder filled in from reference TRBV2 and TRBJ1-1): EPEVTQTPSHQVTQMGQEVILRCVPISNHLYFYWYRQILGQKVEFLVSFYNNEISEKSEIFDDQFSVERPDGSNFTLKIRSTKLEDSAMYFCASSAGGNTEAFFGQGTRLTVV.

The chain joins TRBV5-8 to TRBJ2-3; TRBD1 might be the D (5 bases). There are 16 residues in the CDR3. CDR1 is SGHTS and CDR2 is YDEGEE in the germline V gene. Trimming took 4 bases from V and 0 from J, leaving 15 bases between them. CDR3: CASSQGLETSTDTQYF. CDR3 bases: TGTGCCAGCAGCCAGGGTCTGGAGACTAGCACAGATACGCAGTATTTT.

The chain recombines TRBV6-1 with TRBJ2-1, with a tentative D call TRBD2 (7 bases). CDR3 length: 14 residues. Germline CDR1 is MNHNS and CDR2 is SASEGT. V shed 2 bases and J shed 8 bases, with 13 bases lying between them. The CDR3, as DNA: TGTGCCAGCAGTGAAAAGGGGAGGGGGGATGAGCAGTTCTTC. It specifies CASSEKGRGDEQFF.

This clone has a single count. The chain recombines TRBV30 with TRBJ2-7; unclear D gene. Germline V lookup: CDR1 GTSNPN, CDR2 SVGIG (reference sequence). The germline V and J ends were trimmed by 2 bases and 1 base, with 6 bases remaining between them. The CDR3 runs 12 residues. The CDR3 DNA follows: TGTGCCTGGAGTCTAACTTCCTACGAGCAGTACTTC. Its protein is CAWSLTSYEQYF.

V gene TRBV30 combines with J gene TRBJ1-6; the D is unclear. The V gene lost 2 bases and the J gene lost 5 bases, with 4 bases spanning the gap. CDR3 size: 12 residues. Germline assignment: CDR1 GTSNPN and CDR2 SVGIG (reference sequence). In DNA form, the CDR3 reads TGTGCCTGGAGTCCGGATAATTCACCCCTCCACTTT. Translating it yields CAWSPDNSPLHF.

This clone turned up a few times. The CDR3 is CASSFDSYEQYF. DNA for the CDR3: TGCGCCAGCAGCTTTGACAGCTACGAGCAGTACTTC. This chain uses TRBV5-1 with TRBJ2-7; D is perhaps TRBD1 (5 bases). The V end lost 2 bases, the J end lost 3 bases, and 6 bases lay between the germline ends. CDR1 is SGHRS and CDR2 is YFSETQ in the germline V gene. The CDR3 spans 12 residues.

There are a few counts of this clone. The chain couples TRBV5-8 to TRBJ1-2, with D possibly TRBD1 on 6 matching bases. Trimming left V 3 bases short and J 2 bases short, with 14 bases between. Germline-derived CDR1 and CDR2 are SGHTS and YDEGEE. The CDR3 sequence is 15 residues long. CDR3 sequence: CASSSPGHGNYGYTF. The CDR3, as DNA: TGTGCCAGCAGCTCTCCGGGACACGGGAACTATGGCTACACCTTC.

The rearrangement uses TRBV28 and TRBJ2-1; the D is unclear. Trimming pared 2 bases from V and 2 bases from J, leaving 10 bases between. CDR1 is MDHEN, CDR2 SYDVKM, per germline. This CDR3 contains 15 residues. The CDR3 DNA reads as TGTGCCAGCAGTTTAAAGGAGTACGCCTACAATGAGCAGTTCTTC. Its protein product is CASSLKEYAYNEQFF.

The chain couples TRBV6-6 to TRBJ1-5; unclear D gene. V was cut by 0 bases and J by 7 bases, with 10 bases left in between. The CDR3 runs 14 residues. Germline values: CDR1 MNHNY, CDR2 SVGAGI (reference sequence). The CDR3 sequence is CASSYSEVGQPQHF. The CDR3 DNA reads TGTGCCAGCAGTTACTCGGAGGTGGGACAGCCCCAGCATTTT.

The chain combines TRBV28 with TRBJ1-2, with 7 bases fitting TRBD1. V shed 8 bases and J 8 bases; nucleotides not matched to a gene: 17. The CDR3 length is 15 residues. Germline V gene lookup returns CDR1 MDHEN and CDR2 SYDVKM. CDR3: CASHNTIPTGVGYTF. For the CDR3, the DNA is TGTGCCAGCCACAACACCATCCCAACAGGGGTCGGCTACACCTTC.

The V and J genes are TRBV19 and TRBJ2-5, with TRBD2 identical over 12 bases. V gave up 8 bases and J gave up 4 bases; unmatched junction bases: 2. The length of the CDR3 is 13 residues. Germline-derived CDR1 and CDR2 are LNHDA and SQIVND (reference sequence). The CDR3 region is CASETSGGETQYF. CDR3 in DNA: TGTGCCAGTGAGACTAGCGGGGGAGAGACCCAGTACTTC.

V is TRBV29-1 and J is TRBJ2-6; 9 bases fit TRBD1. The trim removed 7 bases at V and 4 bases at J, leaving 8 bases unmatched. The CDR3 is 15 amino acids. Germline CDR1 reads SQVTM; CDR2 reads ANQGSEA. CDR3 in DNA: TGCAGCGCATGGGACAGGGTGGGAGGGGCCAACGTCCTGACTTTC. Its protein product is CSAWDRVGGANVLTF.

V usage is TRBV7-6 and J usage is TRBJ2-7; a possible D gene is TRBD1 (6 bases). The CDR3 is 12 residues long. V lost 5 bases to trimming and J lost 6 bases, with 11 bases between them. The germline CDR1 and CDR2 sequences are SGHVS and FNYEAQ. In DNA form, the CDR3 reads TGTGCCAGCAGCCTTCAGGGGAGCGAGCAGTACTTC. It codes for CASSLQGSEQYF. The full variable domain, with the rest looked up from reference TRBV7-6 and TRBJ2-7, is GAGVSQSPRYKVTKRGQDVALRCDPISGHVSLYWYRQALGQGPEFLTYFNYEAQQDKSGLPNDRFSAERPEGSISTLTIQRTEQRDSAMYRCASSLQGSEQYFGPGTRLTVT.

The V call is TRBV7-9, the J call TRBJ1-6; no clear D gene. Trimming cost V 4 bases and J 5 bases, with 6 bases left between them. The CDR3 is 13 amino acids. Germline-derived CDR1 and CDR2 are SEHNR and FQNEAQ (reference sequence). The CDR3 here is CASSSLDNSPLHF. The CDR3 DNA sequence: TGTGCCAGCAGCTCATTAGATAATTCACCCCTCCACTTT.

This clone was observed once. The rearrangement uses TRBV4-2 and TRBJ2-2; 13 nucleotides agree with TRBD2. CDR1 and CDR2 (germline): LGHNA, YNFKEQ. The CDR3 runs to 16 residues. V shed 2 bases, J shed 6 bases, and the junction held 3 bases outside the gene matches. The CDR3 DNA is TGTGCCAGCAGCCAAACACTAGCGGGAGGGCCCGGGGAGCTGTTTTTT. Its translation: CASSQTLAGGPGELFF.

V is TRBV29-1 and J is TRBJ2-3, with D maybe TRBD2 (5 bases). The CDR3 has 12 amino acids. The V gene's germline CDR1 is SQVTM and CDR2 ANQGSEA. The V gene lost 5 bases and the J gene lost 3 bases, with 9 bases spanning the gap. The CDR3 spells CSVLRDTDTQYF. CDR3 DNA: TGCAGCGTTCTCCGGGATACAGATACGCAGTATTTT.

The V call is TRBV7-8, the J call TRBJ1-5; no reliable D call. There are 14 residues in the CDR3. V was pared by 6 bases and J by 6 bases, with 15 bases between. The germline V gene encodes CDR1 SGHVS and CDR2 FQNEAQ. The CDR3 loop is CASSYSGFSQPQHF. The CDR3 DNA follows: TGTGCCAGCAGTTATTCAGGCTTTAGTCAGCCCCAGCATTTT.

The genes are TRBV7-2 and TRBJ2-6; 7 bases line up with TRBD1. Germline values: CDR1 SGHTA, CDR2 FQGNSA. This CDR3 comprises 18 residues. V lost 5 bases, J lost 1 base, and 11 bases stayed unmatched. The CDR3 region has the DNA TGTGCCAGCAGCCCTAGGACAGGTATAGGGTCTGGGGCCAACGTCCTGACTTTC. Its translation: CASSPRTGIGSGANVLTF.

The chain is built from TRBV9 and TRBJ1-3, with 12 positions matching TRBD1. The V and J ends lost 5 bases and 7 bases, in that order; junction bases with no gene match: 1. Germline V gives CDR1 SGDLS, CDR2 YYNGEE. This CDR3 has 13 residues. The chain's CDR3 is CASRGTGGNTIYF. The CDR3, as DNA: TGTGCCAGCAGAGGGACAGGGGGCAACACCATATATTTT. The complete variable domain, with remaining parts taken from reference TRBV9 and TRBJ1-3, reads DSGVTQTPKHLITATGQRVTLRCSPRSGDLSVYWYQQSLDQGLQFLIQYYNGEERAKGNILERFSAQQFPDLHSELNLSSLELGDSALYFCASRGTGGNTIYFGEGSWLTVV.

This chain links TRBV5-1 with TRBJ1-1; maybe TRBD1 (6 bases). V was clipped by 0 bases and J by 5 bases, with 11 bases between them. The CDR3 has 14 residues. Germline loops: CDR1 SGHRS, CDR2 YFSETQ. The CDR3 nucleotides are TGCGCCAGCAGCTTGGGGACAGCGGTAACTGAAGCTTTCTTT. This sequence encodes CASSLGTAVTEAFF.

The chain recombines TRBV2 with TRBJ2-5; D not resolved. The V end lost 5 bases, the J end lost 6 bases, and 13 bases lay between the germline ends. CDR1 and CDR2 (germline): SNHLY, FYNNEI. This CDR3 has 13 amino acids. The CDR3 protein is CASSQGSRQTQYF. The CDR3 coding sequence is TGTGCCAGCAGTCAAGGATCGAGGCAGACCCAGTACTTC.

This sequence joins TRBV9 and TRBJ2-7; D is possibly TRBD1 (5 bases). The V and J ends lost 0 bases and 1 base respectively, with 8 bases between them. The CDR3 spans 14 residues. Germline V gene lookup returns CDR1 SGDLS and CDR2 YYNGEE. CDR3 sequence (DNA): TGTGCCAGCAGCGTAGAACAGGTTTCCTACGAGCAGTACTTC. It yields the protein CASSVEQVSYEQYF.

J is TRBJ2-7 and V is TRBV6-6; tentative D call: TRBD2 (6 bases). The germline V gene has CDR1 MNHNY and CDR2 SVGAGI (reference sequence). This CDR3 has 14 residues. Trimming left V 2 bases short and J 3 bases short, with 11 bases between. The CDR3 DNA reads TGTGCCAGCAGTTACAGACAGACTAGCTACGAGCAGTACTTC. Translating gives CASSYRQTSYEQYF.

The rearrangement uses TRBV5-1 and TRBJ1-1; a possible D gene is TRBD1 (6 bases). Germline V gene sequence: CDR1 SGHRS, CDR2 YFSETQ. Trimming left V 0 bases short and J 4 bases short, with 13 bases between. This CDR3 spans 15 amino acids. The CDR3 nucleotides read TGCGCCAGCAGCTTGGTGATGCAAGGGGGCACTGAAGCTTTCTTT. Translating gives CASSLVMQGGTEAFF. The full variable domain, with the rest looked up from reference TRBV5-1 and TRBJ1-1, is KAGVTQTPRYLIKTRGQQVTLSCSPISGHRSVSWYQQTPGQGLQFLFEYFSETQRNKGNFPGRFSGRQFSNSRSEMNVSTLELGDSALYLCASSLVMQGGTEAFFGQGTRLTVV.

Here the CDR3 reads CAYTGVGKAQYF. CDR3 nucleotides: TGTGCTTATACAGGGGTGGGAAAGGCCCAGTACTTC. The chain couples TRBV30 to TRBJ2-5, with 7 bases identical to TRBD1. This CDR3 has 12 amino acids. From germline, CDR1 is GTSNPN and CDR2 SVGIG (reference sequence).